A selection of T cell receptor beta chains follows, all from one sample in a study of blood T cells in healthy people across ages. TCRdb used MiXCR to reprocess the 5' RACE reads, holding one entry per CDR3 protein. The repertoire has about 930,000 distinct CDR3 sequences, 29% of them found once; the top ten carry 10% to 13%. These data were also reused for a study on T cells of mothers and their children.

Input material: blood. The receptors were gathered from a middle-aged woman in good health. Each CDR3 is given without its conserved first and last residue. Each record gives: D gene, V gene, J gene, CDR3 protein. The D gene is left open where the match is weak.

D gene: NA
V gene: TRBV27
J gene: TRBJ1-2
CDR3 protein: ASSPTRRTYGYT

D gene: NA
V gene: TRBV14
J gene: TRBJ1-2
CDR3 protein: ASSPGSGGAYGYT

D gene: NA
V gene: TRBV7-6
J gene: TRBJ2-7
CDR3 protein: ASSHRARGQNYEQY

D gene: NA
V gene: TRBV9
J gene: TRBJ2-7
CDR3 protein: ASSPRGGSSEQY

D gene: TRBD2
V gene: TRBV20-1
J gene: TRBJ2-5
CDR3 protein: SATKGLGAPETQY

D gene: TRBD1
V gene: TRBV19
J gene: TRBJ2-1
CDR3 protein: VSSIRGSNEQF

D gene: TRBD1
V gene: TRBV10-3
J gene: TRBJ1-1
CDR3 protein: AITGTGMNTEAF

D gene: NA
V gene: TRBV5-1
J gene: TRBJ2-5
CDR3 protein: ASSRLWQETQY

D gene: TRBD1
V gene: TRBV12-3/TRBV12-4
J gene: TRBJ2-7
CDR3 protein: ASSNGRDRGYYEQY

D gene: TRBD2
V gene: TRBV7-2
J gene: TRBJ2-2
CDR3 protein: ASSLVGGGATGELF

D gene: NA
V gene: TRBV4-3
J gene: TRBJ2-3
CDR3 protein: ASSQGGYQLTDTQY

D gene: NA
V gene: TRBV5-1
J gene: TRBJ1-3
CDR3 protein: ASSLIPDSGNTIY

D gene: NA
V gene: TRBV11-2
J gene: TRBJ1-2
CDR3 protein: ASSLSWASEGGYT

D gene: TRBD1
V gene: TRBV20-1
J gene: TRBJ2-5
CDR3 protein: SARRQGRNQETQY

D gene: NA
V gene: TRBV27
J gene: TRBJ2-3
CDR3 protein: ACSFSTGGTDTQY

D gene: NA
V gene: TRBV2
J gene: TRBJ1-1
CDR3 protein: ASSFTVNTEAF

D gene: NA
V gene: TRBV12-3/TRBV12-4
J gene: TRBJ2-1
CDR3 protein: ASSFRGSQLNEQF

D gene: NA
V gene: TRBV27
J gene: TRBJ1-2
CDR3 protein: ASSLNRMVDGYT

D gene: TRBD1
V gene: TRBV9
J gene: TRBJ1-1
CDR3 protein: ASSGTGGNTEAF

D gene: NA
V gene: TRBV5-1
J gene: TRBJ1-2
CDR3 protein: ASSPTSQLIGYT

D gene: NA
V gene: TRBV10-3
J gene: TRBJ1-5
CDR3 protein: AISQELSQPQH

D gene: NA
V gene: TRBV28
J gene: TRBJ1-2
CDR3 protein: ASSLLGASYT

D gene: TRBD1
V gene: TRBV28
J gene: TRBJ1-2
CDR3 protein: ASSLPHTGAQGYT

D gene: TRBD2
V gene: TRBV7-8
J gene: TRBJ2-1
CDR3 protein: ASSPGTNPYNEQF

D gene: NA
V gene: TRBV7-2
J gene: NA
CDR3 protein: ASSAALNIQY

D gene: NA
V gene: TRBV5-5
J gene: TRBJ1-1
CDR3 protein: ASSLGGGFGGSF

D gene: TRBD1
V gene: TRBV12-3/TRBV12-4
J gene: TRBJ1-1
CDR3 protein: ASSRTGGANTEAF

D gene: TRBD1
V gene: TRBV4-3
J gene: TRBJ1-2
CDR3 protein: ASNQGQGTQNPYGYT

D gene: NA
V gene: TRBV12-3/TRBV12-4
J gene: TRBJ1-1
CDR3 protein: ASTTGLDGTEAF

D gene: NA
V gene: TRBV5-1
J gene: TRBJ1-6
CDR3 protein: ASSLGPHTNSPLH

D gene: TRBD1
V gene: TRBV7-8
J gene: TRBJ2-1
CDR3 protein: TSSPIRDRGGDEQF

D gene: NA
V gene: TRBV7-2
J gene: TRBJ1-1
CDR3 protein: ASSYTRGTEAF

D gene: NA
V gene: TRBV9
J gene: TRBJ2-2
CDR3 protein: ASSVGHSTGELF

D gene: NA
V gene: TRBV20-1
J gene: TRBJ1-3
CDR3 protein: TDSGNTIY

D gene: TRBD1
V gene: TRBV7-9
J gene: TRBJ2-1
CDR3 protein: ASSAGTGEVDEQF